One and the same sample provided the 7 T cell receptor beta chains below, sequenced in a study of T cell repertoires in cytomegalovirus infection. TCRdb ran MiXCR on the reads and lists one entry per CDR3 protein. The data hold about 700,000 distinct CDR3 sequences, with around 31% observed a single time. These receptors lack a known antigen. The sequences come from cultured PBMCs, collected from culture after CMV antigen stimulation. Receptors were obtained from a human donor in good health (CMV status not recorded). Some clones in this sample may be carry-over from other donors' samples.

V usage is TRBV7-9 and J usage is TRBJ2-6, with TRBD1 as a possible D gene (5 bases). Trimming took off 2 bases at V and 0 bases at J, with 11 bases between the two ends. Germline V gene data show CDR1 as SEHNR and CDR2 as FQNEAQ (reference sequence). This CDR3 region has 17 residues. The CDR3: CASSLTGEASGANVLTF. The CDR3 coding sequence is TGTGCCAGCAGCTTAACAGGAGAAGCCTCTGGGGCCAACGTCCTGACTTTC.

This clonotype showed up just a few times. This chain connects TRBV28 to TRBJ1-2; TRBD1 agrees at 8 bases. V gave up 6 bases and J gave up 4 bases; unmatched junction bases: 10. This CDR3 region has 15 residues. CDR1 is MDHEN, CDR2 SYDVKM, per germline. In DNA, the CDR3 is TGTGCCAGCAGCCGGACAGGGCTCGCGGGCTATGGCTACACCTTC. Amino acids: CASSRTGLAGYGYTF.

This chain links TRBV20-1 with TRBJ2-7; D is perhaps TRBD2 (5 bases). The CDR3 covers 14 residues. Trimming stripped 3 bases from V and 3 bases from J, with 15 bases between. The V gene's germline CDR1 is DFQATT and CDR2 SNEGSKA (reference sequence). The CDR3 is CSASPRGAHYEQYF. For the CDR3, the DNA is TGCAGTGCTAGCCCCCGGGGAGCCCACTACGAGCAGTACTTC.

CDR3 coding DNA: TGTGCCAGCAGCTCCTCCGGGACAGGACCCTACGAGCAGTACTTC. Protein sequence: CASSSSGTGPYEQYF. This sequence joins TRBV7-9 and TRBJ2-7; TRBD1 matches at 8 bases. Losses at the gene ends were 4 bases for V and 2 bases for J; bases not matched to a gene: 7. This CDR3 has 15 residues. Germline CDR1 and CDR2: SEHNR and FQNEAQ (reference sequence).

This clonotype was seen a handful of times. DNA for the CDR3: TGTGCCAGCAGTGAATGGGTTCATAGCAATCAGCCCCAGCATTTT. Protein sequence: CASSEWVHSNQPQHF. The chain couples TRBV6-1 to TRBJ1-5; D not certain. V lost 2 bases and J lost 0, with 8 bases in between. CDR1 MNHNS and CDR2 SASEGT come from the germline V gene. The CDR3 has 15 amino acids.

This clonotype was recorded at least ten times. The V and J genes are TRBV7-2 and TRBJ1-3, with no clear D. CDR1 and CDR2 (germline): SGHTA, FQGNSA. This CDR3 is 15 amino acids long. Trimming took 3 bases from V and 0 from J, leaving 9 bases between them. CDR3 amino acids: CASSFTSSSGNTIYF. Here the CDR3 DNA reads TGTGCCAGCAGCTTTACATCGAGCTCTGGAAACACCATATATTTT.

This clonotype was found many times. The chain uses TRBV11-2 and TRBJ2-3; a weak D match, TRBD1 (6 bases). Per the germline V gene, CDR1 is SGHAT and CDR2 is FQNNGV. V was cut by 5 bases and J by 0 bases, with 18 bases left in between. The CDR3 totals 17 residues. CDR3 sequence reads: CASSRWTVRSSTDTQYF. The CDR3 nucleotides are TGTGCCAGCAGCCGATGGACAGTCCGGAGTAGCACAGATACGCAGTATTTT.